The rows below give T cell receptor beta chains drawn from one sample of a study of CD8+ T cells in alopecia areata. The data were produced by immunoSEQ multiplex PCR, yet TCRdb's version contains in-frame clones alone and is incomplete. The sample gives around 210,000 clones, roughly 56% of which show up once; 4.9% is in the top ten. Sequenced input: CD8+ T cells sorted from blood. The receptors were sampled from a human donor in good health. CDR3s include the opening cysteine and the closing phenylalanine or tryptophan. Each record gives: CDR3 length, clone size, D gene, J gene, V gene, CDR3 DNA, CDR3 protein. D genes are given only for firm matches. Rows may omit the clone size; those that give it use once, few, many or a size class.

>14|few|.|TRBJ1-4|TRBV6-5
TGTGCCAGCAGTTCTGGGGGGGCGCGGGAAAAACTGTTTTTT
CASSSGGAREKLFF
>15|few|.|TRBJ1-1|TRBV5-6
TGTGCCAGCAGGTCGACCAGGGCCATGAACACTGAAGCTTTCTTT
CASRSTRAMNTEAFF
>14|few|.|TRBJ2-7|TRBV4-1
TGCGCCAGCACCCGGGGGACGGGATCCTACGAGCAGTACTTC
CASTRGTGSYEQYF
>11|.|.|TRBJ1-2|TRBV7-9
TGTGCCAGCAGCCAAAGGGATGGCTACACCTTC
CASSQRDGYTF
>13|.|.|TRBJ1-1|TRBV29-1
TGCAGCTCGCGGGCGGGGGTAGGCACTGAAGCTTTCTTT
CSSRAGVGTEAFF
>15|.|.|TRBJ1-2|TRBV7-9
TGTGCCAGCAGCCCATTTGGCCAGGGTAACTATGGCTACACCTTC
CASSPFGQGNYGYTF
>15|.|TRBD1|TRBJ1-2|TRBV5-1
TGCGCCAGCAGCTTGACAGGCCCAGGGGGTGATGGCTACACCTTC
CASSLTGPGGDGYTF
>15|few|.|TRBJ1-5|TRBV5-8
TGTGCCAGCAGCTTGGGAGGATATAGCAATCAGCCCCAGCATTTT
CASSLGGYSNQPQHF
>13|.|TRBD2|TRBJ2-5|TRBV5-6
TGTGCCAGCATCCCGGGGGGATCGGAGACCCAGTACTTC
CASIPGGSETQYF
>12|.|.|TRBJ2-3|TRBV5-4
TGTGCCAGCAGCTCGGCGGGGAATACGCAGTATTTT
CASSSAGNTQYF
>13|.|.|TRBJ2-1|TRBV2
TGTGCCAGCAGTGATACACCGTACAATGAGCAGTTCTTC
CASSDTPYNEQFF
>15|once|.|TRBJ1-1|TRBV4-1
TGCGCCAGCAGCCAAGATGATCCCGTAAACACTGAAGCTTTCTTT
CASSQDDPVNTEAFF
>14|.|TRBD2|TRBJ2-1|TRBV2
TGTGCCACCAGACTAGCGGGGGGGCAAAATGAGCAGTTCTTC
CATRLAGGQNEQFF
>14|once|TRBD1|TRBJ2-7|TRBV25-1
TGTGCCAGCAGTCCCGGGACAGCCTCCTACGAGCAGTACTTC
CASSPGTASYEQYF
>14|.|.|TRBJ1-2|TRBV2
TGTGCCAGCAGCCTGGAAGTGGGATACTATGGCTACACCTTC
CASSLEVGYYGYTF
>10|few|.|TRBJ2-1|TRBV28
TGTGCCACCCAGGGCAATGAGCAGTTCTTC
CATQGNEQFF
>17|.|.|TRBJ2-2|TRBV5-6
TGTGCCAGCAGCTTGAGGTTCGGGCACAGTAACACCGGGGAGCTGTTTTTT
CASSLRFGHSNTGELFF
>13|.|.|TRBJ1-1|TRBV29-1
TGCAGCGTCTGCGACAGGATCGGGGATGAAGCTTTCTTT
CSVCDRIGDEAFF
>15|few|TRBD1|TRBJ1-2|TRBV5-6
TGTGCCAGCAGCTTGGCCAGGGGGCGCGACTATGGCTACACCTTC
CASSLARGRDYGYTF
>15|.|.|TRBJ1-5|TRBV19
TGTGCCAGTAGTTTCCCCCCAATAGGGGGTCAGCCCCAGCATTTT
CASSFPPIGGQPQHF
>15|few|TRBD1|TRBJ1-2|TRBV13
TGTGCCAGCAGCGCTGGACAGGGGGCGGCCTATGGCTACACCTTC
CASSAGQGAAYGYTF
>13|.|.|TRBJ1-4|TRBV30
TGTGCCTGGTGCTCGACAGTTAATGAAAAACTGTTTTTT
CAWCSTVNEKLFF
>14|few|TRBD2|TRBJ2-3|TRBV19
TGTGCCAGTAGCAAAGAGCGGGGAAAGGATACGCAGTATTTT
CASSKERGKDTQYF
>15|.|TRBD2|TRBJ2-3|TRBV4-1
TGCGCCAGCAGCCAAGACCGGGGGGGCACAGATACGCAGTATTTT
CASSQDRGGTDTQYF